These 17 T cell receptor beta chains originate from one sample sequenced in a study of cytomegalovirus exposure and HLA in healthy donors. In the PCR, 60 Vbeta and 13 Jbeta primers were used. Data came from immunoSEQ multiplex PCR; TCRdb stores just in-frame clones and leaves some out. Among fewer than 200,000 clones listed, about three quarters were seen once. The sequenced material came from PBMCs. Source of these receptors: a woman aged 40 to 49 in good health and CMV-seropositive.

The chain has TRBV6-5 and TRBJ1-2; tentatively, D is TRBD1 (6 bases). V was cut by 4 bases and J by 4 bases, with 10 bases left in between. CDR1 is MNHEY and CDR2 is SVGAGI in the germline V gene. There are 13 residues in the CDR3. The CDR3 reads CASSSGVGYGYTF. DNA of the CDR3: TGTGCCAGCAGTTCAGGGGTGGGCTATGGCTACACCTTC.

On this clone itself: The same CDR3 also results from other DNA sequences found in this sample. The chain couples TRBV18 to TRBJ1-1, with 9 bases matching TRBD1. Germline lookup yields CDR1 KGHSH and CDR2 LQKENI. Trimming removed 4 bases from V and 0 bases from J; junction bases left unmatched: 3. CDR3 length: 15 residues. Here the CDR3 reads CASSLGQGLNTEAFF. DNA for the CDR3: TGTGCCAGCTCACTGGGACAGGGCTTGAACACTGAAGCTTTCTTT. Complete variable domain (other parts from reference TRBV18 and TRBJ1-1): NAGVMQNPRHLVRRRGQEARLRCSPMKGHSHVYWYRQLPEEGLKFMVYLQKENIIDESGMPKERFSAEFPKEGPSILRIQQVVRGDSAAYFCASSLGQGLNTEAFFGQGTRLTVV.

The CDR3 region is CASSLVGANYGYTF. DNA for the CDR3: TGTGCCAGCAGCTTGGTGGGGGCGAACTATGGCTACACCTTC. The genes are TRBV5-4 and TRBJ1-2; D may be TRBD1 (6 bases). V lost 0 bases, J lost 2 bases, and 8 bases lay in between. Germline lookup yields CDR1 SGHNT and CDR2 YYREEE (reference sequence). The CDR3 loop spans 14 amino acids.

The CDR3 DNA follows: TGTGCCAGCAGGAAACACGGGACAGGGGGCACCGGGGAGCTGTTTTTT. The encoded protein is CASRKHGTGGTGELFF. The chain carries TRBV14 and TRBJ2-2, with 11 bases lining up with TRBD1. The V gene's germline CDR1 is SGHDN and CDR2 FVKESK. The ends lost 6 bases at V and 4 bases at J; junction bases unmatched: 7. This CDR3 spans 16 amino acids.

The J gene is TRBJ1-1, the V gene TRBV21-1. TRBV21-1 is tagged as a pseudogene. There are 16 residues in the CDR3. The CDR3 sequence: CASTPETCLLNTEAFF. In DNA, the CDR3 is TGTGCCAGCACTCCGGAGACCTGCTTATTGAACACTGAAGCTTTCTTT.

This chain joins TRBV4-3 and TRBJ2-1; 7 bases map to TRBD1. J gave up 4 bases and V 0 bases, and 6 bases lay outside the gene matches. This CDR3 is 16 amino acids long. Germline V gene lookup returns CDR1 LGHNA and CDR2 YSLEER. CDR3 coding DNA: TGCGCCAGCAGCCAAGAACTACCGGGACAGTACAATGAGCAGTTCTTC. It is translated as CASSQELPGQYNEQFF.

The chain joins TRBV5-1 to TRBJ1-1; D gene ambiguous. Trimming shortened V by 1 base and J by 0 bases, and 7 bases separated the two germline ends. The CDR3 length is 14 residues. CDR1 is SGHRS, CDR2 YFSETQ, per germline. This chain's CDR3 is CASSLKPLNTEAFF. The CDR3 coding sequence is TGCGCCAGCAGCTTGAAGCCATTGAACACTGAAGCTTTCTTT. Filled out from reference TRBV5-1 and TRBJ1-1, the complete variable domain reads KAGVTQTPRYLIKTRGQQVTLSCSPISGHRSVSWYQQTPGQGLQFLFEYFSETQRNKGNFPGRFSGRQFSNSRSEMNVSTLELGDSALYLCASSLKPLNTEAFFGQGTRLTVV.

This chain uses TRBV5-1 with TRBJ1-2, with a weak D call TRBD1 (6 bases). The CDR3 is 14 residues long. The V and J ends lost 0 bases and 6 bases respectively, with 12 bases between them. Germline loops: CDR1 SGHRS, CDR2 YFSETQ. Here the CDR3 reads CASSLEGGRNGYTF. CDR3 nucleotides: TGCGCCAGCAGCTTGGAGGGGGGGCGGAATGGCTACACCTTC.

The chain couples TRBV28 to TRBJ1-6; the match to TRBD1 covers 9 bases. The CDR3 has 13 amino acids. From germline, CDR1 is MDHEN and CDR2 SYDVKM. With V trimmed by 6 bases and J by 9 bases, 3 bases remained unmatched. The CDR3 DNA is TGTGCCAGCAGGGGGACAGGGATTTCACCCCTCCACTTT. Translated: CASRGTGISPLHF.

This clone was observed a handful of times. The chain is built from TRBV6-4 and TRBJ2-3; TRBD2 matches 7 bases. V shed 3 bases and J 4 bases; nucleotides not matched to a gene: 4. The germline CDR1 and CDR2 sequences are MRHNA and SNTAGT. The CDR3 totals 14 residues. CDR3 loop: CASSEAGEADTQYF. In nucleotides, the CDR3 is TGTGCCAGCAGTGAGGCGGGAGAGGCAGATACGCAGTATTTT.

V and J are TRBV5-1 and TRBJ2-3; possibly TRBD1 for D (5 bases). Between the trimmed V and J ends, which lost 6 bases and 1 base, there was a span of 12 bases. The CDR3 is 14 amino acids. Germline V gene sequence: CDR1 SGHRS, CDR2 YFSETQ. CDR3 DNA sequence: TGCGCCAGCATAGAGGAAGGGGGCACAGATACGCAGTATTTT. The encoded protein is CASIEEGGTDTQYF. Full variable domain (rest looked up from reference TRBV5-1 and TRBJ2-3): KAGVTQTPRYLIKTRGQQVTLSCSPISGHRSVSWYQQTPGQGLQFLFEYFSETQRNKGNFPGRFSGRQFSNSRSEMNVSTLELGDSALYLCASIEEGGTDTQYFGPGTRLTVL.

The rearrangement links TRBV30 to TRBJ1-1, with D uncertain. This CDR3 has 13 residues. Germline loops: CDR1 GTSNPN, CDR2 SVGIG (reference sequence). Trimming shortened V by 2 bases and J by 0 bases, and 7 bases separated the two germline ends. The CDR3 DNA reads TGTGCCTGGAGTTCCCGGGTGAACACTGAAGCTTTCTTT. Translated, it gives CAWSSRVNTEAFF.

The chain employs TRBV4-2 and TRBJ1-6; D remains unclear. This CDR3 has 16 residues. V was trimmed by 1 base and J by 6 bases, leaving 13 bases between them. Germline V lookup: CDR1 LGHNA, CDR2 YNFKEQ. The CDR3 bases are TGTGCCAGCAGCCAAGGGGCTGTTCATGGTAATTCACCCCTCCACTTT. The encoded protein is CASSQGAVHGNSPLHF.

V is TRBV5-5 and J is TRBJ1-6; D is uncertain. The germline V gene has CDR1 SGHKS and CDR2 YYEKEE (reference sequence). CDR3 length equals 16 residues. V was shortened by 4 bases and J by 0 bases, with 11 bases between the two germline ends. The CDR3 sequence is CASSPEASSYNSPLHF. For the CDR3, the DNA is TGTGCCAGCAGCCCGGAAGCGAGCTCCTATAATTCACCCCTCCACTTT.

The V gene is TRBV29-1, the J gene TRBJ2-1; 15 bases agree with TRBD2. Germline V gene sequence: CDR1 SQVTM, CDR2 ANQGSEA. V lost 0 bases, J lost 2 bases, and 11 bases stayed unmatched. The CDR3 totals 20 residues. CDR3 nucleotide sequence: TGCAGCGTTGAAGATCGTGCCGGGACTAGCGGGAGGCCCACCTACAATGAGCAGTTCTTC. Protein sequence: CSVEDRAGTSGRPTYNEQFF.

This CDR3 reads CASSGLAVSYEQYF. CDR3 DNA: TGTGCCAGCAGCGGACTAGCAGTCTCCTACGAGCAGTACTTC. The genes are TRBV7-2 and TRBJ2-7; 8 positions match TRBD2. The CDR3 is 14 amino acids. V dropped 5 bases and J dropped 0; count of bases not matched to a gene: 3. Germline lookup yields CDR1 SGHTA and CDR2 FQGNSA. Based on the CDR3 plus reference TRBV7-2 and TRBJ2-7, the full variable domain is GAGVSQSPSNKVTEKGKDVELRCDPISGHTALYWYRQSLGQGLEFLIYFQGNSAPDKSGLPSDRFSAERTGGSVSTLTIQRTQQEDSAVYLCASSGLAVSYEQYFGPGTRLTVT.

The chain is built from TRBV7-2 and TRBJ1-2; D is possibly TRBD1 (6 bases). The CDR3 runs 17 residues. CDR1 and CDR2 (germline): SGHTA, FQGNSA. Trimming shortened V by 5 bases and J by 6 bases, and 25 bases separated the two germline ends. The CDR3 is CASSGRDIRPAKHGYTF. CDR3 coding DNA: TGTGCCAGCAGCGGACGGGACATCCGACCGGCTAAGCATGGCTACACCTTC.